This TCR beta chain emerged from a study of technical replicates of blood from several donors (dated by TCRdb to the late 2010s). The method was the immunoSEQ multiplex PCR assay. Drawn from immuneACCESS, this table holds only the in-frame rearrangements with V and J called that TCRdb kept. Clones are partly lost; checked studies trace under half to an unresolved V gene and leave the rest unexplained. Here the sample has 80,000 to 95,000 clones; 95% to 97% occur a single time. The top ten constitute 0.3% to 0.35% of the sample. This clone was picked up one time. No cognate antigen has been identified for it. No much larger clonotype is one base removed from it; base qualities were not supplied. Sequences were obtained from T cells isolated from PBMCs. The TCR sequence derives from a human donor in good health.

The nucleotides read TGTGCCAGCGCTGAGGGGGCTAGGACAGATACGCAGTATTTT. Its protein is CASAEGARTDTQYF. The V and J segments used are TRBV2 and TRBJ2-3; 7 bases in the junction line up with TRBD1. V and J are trimmed by 8 bases and 3 bases, and the gene matches miss 8 bases of the junction. For CDR1 and CDR2, the germline V gene lists SNHLY and FYNNEI. Counted from cysteine to phenylalanine, this CDR3 has 14 amino acids. Only the CDR3 region is kept as DNA, spanning 42 bases read in frame from base 1.